Given below is one T cell receptor beta chain in context. Its antigen is unidentified. This entry comes from a study of response to subunit inactivated influenza vaccine. General study findings and limits: Authors suggested seasonal influenza vaccinations each recruit few new T cells.

The V end lost 0 bases, the J end lost 10 bases, and 16 bases lay between the germline ends. This CDR3 spans 15 amino acids. Germline V lookup: CDR1 LNHNV, CDR2 YYDKDF (reference sequence). TCRdb analysed the RT-PCR reads with MiXCR anew, one entry per CDR3 protein. The sample shows 800,000 to 1,000,000 distinct CDR3 sequences, 21% of them seen only once. The sequenced sample was PBMCs from blood, obtained around 5 days after vaccination. The TCR comes from a man in his fifties or sixties who received an inactivated influenza vaccine. The chain couples TRBV15 to TRBJ2-1; D is unclear. Here the CDR3 reads CATSREAGGLVEQFF. The CDR3 coding sequence is TGTGCCACCAGCAGAGAGGCAGGTGGCCTTGTCGAGCAGTTCTTC.